One and the same sample provided the 2 T cell receptor beta chains below, sequenced in a study of early T cells in non-severe SARS-CoV-2 infection. From the 5' RACE reads, TCRdb called clonotypes with MiXCR, one entry per CDR3 protein. The table has some 66,000 distinct CDR3 sequences, over 8% seen once. The sequenced sample consisted of whole blood. These receptors were taken from an adult who was a healthcare worker with PCR-confirmed SARS-CoV-2 infection or an uninfected control (not recorded which).

For this clonotype: A read error may account for a junction end that differs from germline. The genes are TRBV28 and TRBJ2-1; D is perhaps TRBD1 (6 bases). Germline CDR1 reads MDHEN; CDR2 reads SYDVKM. The CDR3 loop spans 13 amino acids. CDR3 sequence: CASGLGTYNEQFF. The DNA for the CDR3 is TGTGCCAGCGGTTTAGGGACATACAATGAGCAGTTCTTC.

V gene TRBV5-1 combines with J gene TRBJ1-2; no definite D call. CDR1 and CDR2 (germline): SGHRS, YFSETQ. Trimming pared 2 bases from V and 2 bases from J, leaving 7 bases between. The CDR3 spans 13 residues. The CDR3: CASSFSVNYGYTF. CDR3 in DNA: TGCGCCAGCAGCTTTTCAGTGAACTATGGCTACACCTTC.